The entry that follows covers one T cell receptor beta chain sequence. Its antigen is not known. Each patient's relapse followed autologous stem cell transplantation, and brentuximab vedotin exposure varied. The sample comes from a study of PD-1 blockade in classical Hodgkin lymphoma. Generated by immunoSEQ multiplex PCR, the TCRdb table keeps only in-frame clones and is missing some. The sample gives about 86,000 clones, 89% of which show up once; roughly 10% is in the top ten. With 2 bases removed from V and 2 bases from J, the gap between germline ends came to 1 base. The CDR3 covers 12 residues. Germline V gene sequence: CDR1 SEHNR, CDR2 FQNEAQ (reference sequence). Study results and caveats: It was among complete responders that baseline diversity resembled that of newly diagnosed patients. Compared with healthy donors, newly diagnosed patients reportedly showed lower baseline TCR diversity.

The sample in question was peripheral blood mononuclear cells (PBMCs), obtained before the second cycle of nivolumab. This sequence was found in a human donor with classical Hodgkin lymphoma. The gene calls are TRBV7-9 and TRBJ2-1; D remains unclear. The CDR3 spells CASSLTYNEQFF. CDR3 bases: TGTGCCAGCAGCTTAACCTACAATGAGCAGTTCTTC.